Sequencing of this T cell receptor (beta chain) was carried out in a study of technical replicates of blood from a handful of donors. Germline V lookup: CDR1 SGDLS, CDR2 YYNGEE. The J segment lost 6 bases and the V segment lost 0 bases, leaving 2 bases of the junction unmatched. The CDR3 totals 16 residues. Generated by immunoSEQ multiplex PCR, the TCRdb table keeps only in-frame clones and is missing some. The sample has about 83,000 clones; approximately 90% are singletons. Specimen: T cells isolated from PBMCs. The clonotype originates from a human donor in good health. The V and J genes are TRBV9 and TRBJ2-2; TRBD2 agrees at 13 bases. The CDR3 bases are TGTGCCAGCAGCGTAGCACTAGCGGGGGGGCCCGGGGAGCTGTTTTTT. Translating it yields CASSVALAGGPGELFF.